Sequencing of this TCR beta chain was carried out in a study of Ad26.COV2.S vaccination and SARS-CoV-2 variants. General observations from the study: Overall T cell responses may have been underestimated by the analyses of TCR breadth and depth.

This clone was detected many times. What it binds is not known. The data were produced by immunoSEQ multiplex PCR, yet TCRdb's version contains in-frame clones alone and is incomplete. The sample lists roughly 500,000 clones; 89% were seen once. Germline V lookup: CDR1 SGHTA, CDR2 FQGNSA. CDR3 length: 13 residues. Trimming took 5 bases from V and 4 from J, leaving 9 bases between them. Treatment of the sample: roughly 20 received Ad26.COV2.S at low or high dose, single or two shots; a few received placebo; per-sample allocation not given. On day 63 after the first injection, vaccine and placebo recipients gave samples.

This receptor was identified in a person aged 18 to 65 who received the Ad26.COV2.S COVID-19 vaccine or a placebo. The J gene is TRBJ1-5, the V gene TRBV7-2; D is uncertain. The specimen was peripheral blood, collected in a trial of Ad26.COV2.S vaccine versus placebo. The CDR3, as DNA: TGTGCCAGCAGCACCCACGCGAATCAGCCCCAGCATTTT. Translating it yields CASSTHANQPQHF. The full variable domain, its missing parts supplied by reference TRBV7-2 and TRBJ1-5, is GAGVSQSPSNKVTEKGKDVELRCDPISGHTALYWYRQSLGQGLEFLIYFQGNSAPDKSGLPSDRFSAERTGGSVSTLTIQRTQQEDSAVYLCASSTHANQPQHFGDGTRLSIL.